This entry lists 29 T cell receptor beta chains sequenced from one sample in a study of blood T cell repertoires in COVID-19. Sequencing used immunoSEQ multiplex PCR; TCRdb keeps in-frame clones, though not all of them. The sample records 100,000 to 150,000 clones, around 89% being singletons. The source material was peripheral blood. These receptors were obtained from a man between 60 and 75 years old with COVID-19, enrolled during active disease.

The V call is TRBV3-1 (or the pseudogene TRBV3-2), the J call TRBJ2-2, with TRBD2 matching over 10 bases. Germline V gene data show CDR1 as LGHDT and CDR2 as YNNKEL (reference sequence). The CDR3 extends over 15 amino acids. V was clipped by 4 bases and J by 6 bases; unmatched bases: 5. Written as DNA, the CDR3 is TGTGCCAGCAGCCCGTTAGCGGGGGGCCCCGGGGAGCTGTTTTTT. Translated, it gives CASSPLAGGPGELFF.

The V gene is TRBV9, the J gene TRBJ1-2; D not resolved. The CDR3 totals 13 residues. Per the germline V gene, CDR1 is SGDLS and CDR2 is YYNGEE. V was pared by 4 bases and J by 1 base, with 8 bases between. The CDR3 nucleotides read TGTGCCAGCAGCCAAACTTTTAACTATGGCTACACCTTC. This gives the protein CASSQTFNYGYTF.

The V call is TRBV7-8, the J call TRBJ1-5; 10 positions agree with TRBD1. With V trimmed by 5 bases and J by 6 bases, 16 bases remained unmatched. The germline V gene has CDR1 SGHVS and CDR2 FQNEAQ. The CDR3 has 18 residues. CDR3 sequence reads: CASSTYTGRQGASQPQHF. The CDR3 nucleotides are TGTGCCAGCAGCACTTATACAGGACGACAGGGGGCTAGTCAGCCCCAGCATTTT.

This chain links TRBV30 with TRBJ2-2; TRBD2 matches 9 bases. This CDR3 comprises 15 residues. After removal of 4 bases from V and 0 bases from J, the junction contained 3 bases not matched to a gene. The germline V gene encodes CDR1 GTSNPN and CDR2 SVGIG (reference sequence). This CDR3 is CAWIGGGANTGELFF. The CDR3 nucleotides are TGTGCCTGGATAGGCGGGGGGGCGAACACCGGGGAGCTGTTTTTT.

This clone has just one count. This chain uses TRBV5-4 with TRBJ2-1, with TRBD1 as a possible D gene (6 bases). CDR1 and CDR2 (germline): SGHNT, YYREEE (reference sequence). The V and J ends lost 2 bases and 7 bases respectively, with 13 bases between them. The CDR3 length is 14 residues. The CDR3 region has the DNA TGTGCCAGCAGCTTAGGGGGTGCACGGAATGAGCAGTTCTTC. Residues: CASSLGGARNEQFF.

On this clone itself: An end of the junction does not agree with germline; a read error may underlie this. V gene TRBV29-1 combines with J gene TRBJ1-5, with D tentatively TRBD1 (6 bases). There are 13 residues in the CDR3. Germline V gene sequence: CDR1 SQVTM, CDR2 ANQGSEA. The DNA for the CDR3 is TGCAGCGTAGAAGGGACAATTGGGCAGCCCCAGCATTTT. Protein sequence: CSVEGTIGQPQHF. Filled out from reference TRBV29-1 and TRBJ1-5, the complete variable domain reads SAVISQKPSRDICQRGTSLTIQCQVDSQVTMMFWYRQQPGQSLTLIATANQGSEATYESGFVIDKFPISRPNLTFSTLTVSNMSPEDSSIYLCSVEGTIGQPQHFGDGTRLSIL.

V and J are TRBV7-6 and TRBJ1-2; TRBD1 matches at 7 bases. With 5 bases clipped from V and 3 bases from J, the junction kept 12 bases outside the gene matches. The germline V gene encodes CDR1 SGHVS and CDR2 FNYEAQ. This CDR3 is 16 amino acids long. The CDR3 spells CASSPEGAVAHYGYTF. CDR3 DNA sequence: TGTGCCAGCAGCCCCGAGGGGGCCGTAGCCCACTATGGCTACACCTTC. The complete variable domain, with remaining parts taken from reference TRBV7-6 and TRBJ1-2, reads GAGVSQSPRYKVTKRGQDVALRCDPISGHVSLYWYRQALGQGPEFLTYFNYEAQQDKSGLPNDRFSAERPEGSISTLTIQRTEQRDSAMYRCASSPEGAVAHYGYTFGSGTRLTVV.

The chain links TRBV5-1 to TRBJ2-3; possible D gene TRBD2, 6 bases. The germline V gene encodes CDR1 SGHRS and CDR2 YFSETQ. This CDR3 is built from 13 residues. Trimming removed 3 bases from V and 5 bases from J, with 10 bases in between. The CDR3 sequence is CASSSGGKDTQYF. The CDR3 DNA is TGCGCCAGCAGCTCGGGCGGGAAAGATACGCAGTATTTT.

The chain joins TRBV9 to TRBJ1-4; 9 positions agree with TRBD1. The CDR3 is 15 amino acids. CDR1 and CDR2 (germline): SGDLS, YYNGEE. V shed 3 bases and J 8 bases; nucleotides not matched to a gene: 8. The CDR3 DNA follows: TGTGCCAGCAGCGACTCGACAGGGGGAGGCGAAAAACTGTTTTTT. Translating it yields CASSDSTGGGEKLFF.

The CDR3 region is CASSPGQRGTEAFF. CDR3 nucleotides: TGTGCCAGCAGCCCGGGTCAAAGGGGGACTGAAGCTTTCTTT. The V and J genes are TRBV3-1 (or the pseudogene TRBV3-2) and TRBJ1-1; tentatively, D is TRBD1 (6 bases). The V end was cut by 4 bases, the J end by 5 bases, with 14 bases between. From germline, CDR1 is LGHDT and CDR2 YNNKEL (reference sequence). This CDR3 has 14 amino acids.

The rearrangement joins TRBV7-3 to TRBJ2-5; D is ambiguous. Trimming shortened V by 2 bases and J by 0 bases, and 10 bases separated the two germline ends. The CDR3 is made up of 15 amino acids. Germline V gene lookup returns CDR1 SGHTA and CDR2 FQGTGA. The CDR3 DNA follows: TGTGCCAGCAGCTTAGGGCCACAAAACCAAGAGACCCAGTACTTC. Translated, it gives CASSLGPQNQETQYF.

The chain joins TRBV28 to TRBJ2-7, with D possibly TRBD2 on 7 matching bases. The CDR3 is 15 amino acids. The germline CDR1 and CDR2 sequences are MDHEN and SYDVKM. V was cut by 5 bases and J by 0 bases, with 14 bases left in between. The CDR3 nucleotides are TGTGCCAGCAGTACCTGGGGAGGGGGCTCCTACGAGCAGTACTTC. This encodes CASSTWGGGSYEQYF.

In regard to this clone: The same CDR3 also results from other DNA sequences found in this sample. V is TRBV6-5 and J is TRBJ1-2; TRBD1 agrees at 8 bases. V trimming: 6 bases; J trimming: 8 bases; junction bases outside the gene matches: 5. This CDR3 contains 12 residues. CDR1 is MNHEY and CDR2 is SVGAGI in the germline V gene. CDR3 nucleotide sequence: TGTGCCAGCAGCCCAGGGGGCGGCGGCTACACCTTC. As protein: CASSPGGGGYTF.

The V gene is TRBV30, the J gene TRBJ1-5, with 7 nucleotides matching TRBD1. This CDR3 has 14 amino acids. V shed 8 bases and J 1 base; nucleotides not matched to a gene: 8. Germline V gene lookup returns CDR1 GTSNPN and CDR2 SVGIG (reference sequence). This chain's CDR3 is CALSTGLSNQPQHF. In nucleotides, the CDR3 is TGTGCCCTATCGACAGGGTTGAGCAATCAGCCCCAGCATTTT.

There are a few counts of this clone. The CDR3 region is CASSYEGRMGNTEAFF. The CDR3 region has the DNA TGTGCCAGCAGTTACGAGGGCAGGATGGGGAACACTGAAGCTTTCTTT. This chain uses TRBV6-2 or TRBV6-3 with TRBJ1-1; D is unclear. This CDR3 is built from 16 residues. The V gene lost 2 bases and the J gene lost 1 base, with 14 bases spanning the gap. CDR1 and CDR2 from the germline V gene are MNHEY and SVGEGT.

The CDR3 DNA is TGTGCCAGCAGTCCGGACAGGCTGGGGGGATATAATGAAAAACTGTTTTTT. It yields the protein CASSPDRLGGYNEKLFF. The rearrangement uses TRBV2 and TRBJ1-4, with 7 positions matching TRBD1. There are 17 residues in the CDR3. The V segment lost 5 bases and the J segment 4 bases; nucleotides outside the gene matches: 13. The V gene's germline CDR1 is SNHLY and CDR2 FYNNEI.

The J gene is TRBJ1-4, the V gene TRBV19; tentative D call: TRBD1 (6 bases). Germline CDR1 and CDR2: LNHDA and SQIVND (reference sequence). The CDR3 length is 15 residues. Trimming shortened V by 2 bases and J by 2 bases, and 9 bases separated the two germline ends. The CDR3 DNA is TGTGCCAGTAGTATATGGACAGCTACTAATGAAAAACTGTTTTTT. This encodes CASSIWTATNEKLFF.

The chain has TRBV7-8 and TRBJ1-6, with a possible D match to TRBD1 (6 bases). The CDR3 spans 16 residues. The germline V gene has CDR1 SGHVS and CDR2 FQNEAQ. Trimming cost V 2 bases and J 9 bases, with 17 bases left between them. This CDR3 reads CASSLREGGFISPLHF. In DNA, the CDR3 is TGTGCCAGCAGCTTAAGGGAGGGGGGTTTTATTTCACCCCTCCACTTT.

CDR3 protein: CASRPSGGVGDSPLHF. CDR3 DNA sequence: TGTGCCAGCAGACCCTCCGGGGGAGTGGGAGATTCACCCCTCCACTTT. The rearrangement links TRBV7-9 to TRBJ1-6; TRBD1 is a possible D gene (5 bases). V shed 6 bases and J shed 8 bases, with 20 bases lying between them. CDR3 length equals 16 residues. Germline-derived CDR1 and CDR2 are SEHNR and FQNEAQ (reference sequence).

The chain joins TRBV7-3 to TRBJ2-3; 14 bases match TRBD2. The CDR3 has 16 residues. V was pared by 5 bases and J by 8 bases, with 9 bases of the junction left unmatched. The V gene's germline CDR1 is SGHTA and CDR2 FQGTGA. CDR3 region: CASSQGLAGGVSTQYF. The DNA of the CDR3 is TGTGCCAGCAGCCAAGGACTAGCGGGGGGAGTTTCTACGCAGTATTTT.

The chain couples TRBV15 to TRBJ2-7; unclear D gene. The CDR3 extends over 15 amino acids. The germline CDR1 and CDR2 sequences are LNHNV and YYDKDF (reference sequence). The V and J ends lost 0 bases and 2 bases respectively, with 11 bases between them. CDR3 sequence reads: CATSRDHGETYEQYF. The CDR3 DNA is TGTGCCACCAGCAGAGATCATGGAGAAACCTACGAGCAGTACTTC.

V usage is TRBV19 and J usage is TRBJ2-2, with D possibly matching TRBD1 (6 bases). V lost 4 bases and J 5 bases, leaving 11 bases between the germline ends. The CDR3 extends over 14 amino acids. From germline, CDR1 is LNHDA and CDR2 SQIVND (reference sequence). For the CDR3, the DNA is TGTGCCAGTAGTACCAACAGGGATACCGGGGAGCTGTTTTTT. It translates to CASSTNRDTGELFF.

The count of this clone is one. V is TRBV5-4 and J is TRBJ1-4, with D perhaps matching TRBD1 (6 bases). The CDR3 consists of 16 residues. CDR1 and CDR2 from the germline V gene are SGHNT and YYREEE (reference sequence). V lost 0 bases and J 2 bases, leaving 11 bases between the germline ends. CDR3: CASSLGGGATNEKLFF. In DNA form, the CDR3 reads TGTGCCAGCAGCTTGGGAGGGGGTGCGACTAATGAAAAACTGTTTTTT. Drawing the rest from reference TRBV5-4 and TRBJ1-4, the complete variable domain is ETGVTQSPTHLIKTRGQQVTLRCSSQSGHNTVSWYQQALGQGPQFIFQYYREEENGRGNFPPRFSGLQFPNYSSELNVNALELDDSALYLCASSLGGGATNEKLFFGSGTQLSVL.

The V gene is TRBV7-9, the J gene TRBJ2-7; tentative D call: TRBD2 (5 bases). The CDR3 is made up of 13 amino acids. Trimming left V 5 bases short and J 6 bases short, with 14 bases between. Germline CDR1 SEHNR, CDR2 FQNEAQ (reference sequence). CDR3 nucleotide sequence: TGTGCCAGCAGCCTAGACCGAGGGTTCGAGCAGTACTTC. This sequence encodes CASSLDRGFEQYF.

This rearrangement joins TRBV29-1 to TRBJ1-2; 7 bases line up with TRBD1. CDR3 length: 13 amino acids. V dropped 4 bases and J dropped 4; count of bases not matched to a gene: 6. Germline CDR1 and CDR2: SQVTM and ANQGSEA. The CDR3 sequence is CSVVGPGGYGYTF. The CDR3 DNA follows: TGCAGCGTTGTGGGGCCAGGGGGCTATGGCTACACCTTC.

The chain couples TRBV6-5 to TRBJ1-2; a weak D match, TRBD1 (5 bases). Germline values: CDR1 MNHEY, CDR2 SVGAGI. The V end lost 0 bases, the J end lost 7 bases, and 12 bases lay between the germline ends. The CDR3 spans 14 residues. CDR3 DNA: TGTGCCAGCAGTTACTCATCGCAGGGAGGTGGCTACACCTTC. Amino acids: CASSYSSQGGGYTF.

V and J are TRBV19 and TRBJ1-5; no firm D call. The CDR3 sequence is 13 residues long. V lost 10 bases and J 2 bases, leaving 12 bases between the germline ends. Germline V gives CDR1 LNHDA, CDR2 SQIVND (reference sequence). CDR3 sequence: CATTDTRNQPQHF. The DNA of the CDR3 is TGTGCCACCACCGACACGCGCAATCAGCCCCAGCATTTT.

The chain has TRBV6-6 and TRBJ2-2, with 11 nucleotides matching TRBD2. Per germline, CDR1 MNHNY and CDR2 SVGAGI (reference sequence). This CDR3 is built from 14 residues. Germline trimming cut 5 bases from V and 6 bases from J; bases unmatched to any gene: 2. CDR3 nucleotide sequence: TGTGCCAGCAGTAATAGCGGGGGGGCCGGGGAGCTGTTTTTT. Its translation is CASSNSGGAGELFF.

The chain is built from TRBV6-5 and TRBJ1-2, with D unresolved. The CDR3 loop spans 15 amino acids. Looked up from germline, CDR1 is MNHEY and CDR2 is SVGAGI. V was shortened by 0 bases and J by 5 bases, with 13 bases between the two germline ends. This chain's CDR3 is CASSYSLLGSYGYTF. The CDR3 coding sequence is TGTGCCAGCAGTTACTCGTTACTAGGCTCGTATGGCTACACCTTC.